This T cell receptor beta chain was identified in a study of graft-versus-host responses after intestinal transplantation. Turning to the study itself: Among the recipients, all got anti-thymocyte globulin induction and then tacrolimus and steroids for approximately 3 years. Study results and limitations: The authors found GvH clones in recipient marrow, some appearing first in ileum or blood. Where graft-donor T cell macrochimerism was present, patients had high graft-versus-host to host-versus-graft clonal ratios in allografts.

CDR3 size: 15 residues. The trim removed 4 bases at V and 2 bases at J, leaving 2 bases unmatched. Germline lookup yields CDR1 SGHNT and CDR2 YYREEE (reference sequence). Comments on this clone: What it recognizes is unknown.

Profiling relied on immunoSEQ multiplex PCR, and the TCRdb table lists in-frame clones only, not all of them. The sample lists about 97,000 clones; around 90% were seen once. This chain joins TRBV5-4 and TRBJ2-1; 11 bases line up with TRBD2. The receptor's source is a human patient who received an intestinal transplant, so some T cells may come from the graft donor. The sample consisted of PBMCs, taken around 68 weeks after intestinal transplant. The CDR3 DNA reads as TGTGCCAGCAGCAGACTAGCGGGGCCCTACAATGAGCAGTTCTTC. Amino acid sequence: CASSRLAGPYNEQFF.